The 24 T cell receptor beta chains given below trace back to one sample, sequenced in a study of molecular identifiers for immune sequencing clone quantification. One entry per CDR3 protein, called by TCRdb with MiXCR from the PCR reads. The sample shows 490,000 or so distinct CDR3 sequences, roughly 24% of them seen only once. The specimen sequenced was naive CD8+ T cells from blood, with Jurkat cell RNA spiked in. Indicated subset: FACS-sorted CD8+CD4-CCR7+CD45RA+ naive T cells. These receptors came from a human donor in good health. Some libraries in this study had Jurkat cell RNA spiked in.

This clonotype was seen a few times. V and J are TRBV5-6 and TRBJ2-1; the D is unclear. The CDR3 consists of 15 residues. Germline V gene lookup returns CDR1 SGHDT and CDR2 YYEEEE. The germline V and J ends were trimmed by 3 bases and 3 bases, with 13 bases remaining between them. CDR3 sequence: CASSSVGGFYNEQFF. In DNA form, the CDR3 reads TGTGCCAGCAGCTCCGTTGGCGGTTTCTACAATGAGCAGTTCTTC.

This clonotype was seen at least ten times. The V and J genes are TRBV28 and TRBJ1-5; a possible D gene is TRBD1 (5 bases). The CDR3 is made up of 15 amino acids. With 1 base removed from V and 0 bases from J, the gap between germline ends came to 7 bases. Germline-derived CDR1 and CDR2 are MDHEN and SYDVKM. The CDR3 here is CASSLYGGSNQPQHF. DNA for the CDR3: TGTGCCAGCAGTTTATATGGGGGTAGCAATCAGCCCCAGCATTTT.

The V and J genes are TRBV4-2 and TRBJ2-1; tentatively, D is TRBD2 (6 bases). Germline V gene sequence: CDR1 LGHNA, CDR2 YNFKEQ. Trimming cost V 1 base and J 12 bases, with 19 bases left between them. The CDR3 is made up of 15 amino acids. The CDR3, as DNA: TGTGCCAGCAGCCAAGGGATCGGGACTGGGTTTCTGCAGTTCTTC. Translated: CASSQGIGTGFLQFF.

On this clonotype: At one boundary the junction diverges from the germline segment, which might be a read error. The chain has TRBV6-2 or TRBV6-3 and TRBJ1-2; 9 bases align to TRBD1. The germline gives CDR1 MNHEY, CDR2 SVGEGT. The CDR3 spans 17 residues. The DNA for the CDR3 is TGTGCCAGGAGTTATACAAGAAGGACAGGGGAGGACTATGGCTACACCTTC. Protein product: CARSYTRRTGEDYGYTF.

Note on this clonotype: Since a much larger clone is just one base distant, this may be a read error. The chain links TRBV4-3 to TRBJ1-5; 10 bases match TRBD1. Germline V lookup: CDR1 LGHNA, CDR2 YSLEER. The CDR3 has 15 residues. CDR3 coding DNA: TGCGCCAGCAGCCAAGGGACAGGGGGAAATCAGCCCCCGCATTTT. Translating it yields CASSQGTGGNQPPHF.

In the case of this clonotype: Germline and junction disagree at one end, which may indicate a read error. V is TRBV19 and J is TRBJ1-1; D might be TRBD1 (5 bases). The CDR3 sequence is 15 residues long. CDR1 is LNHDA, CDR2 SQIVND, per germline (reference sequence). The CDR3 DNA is TGTGCCAGTGGTATCCGGGGGAATAAGAACACTGAAGCTTTCTTT. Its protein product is CASGIRGNKNTEAFF.

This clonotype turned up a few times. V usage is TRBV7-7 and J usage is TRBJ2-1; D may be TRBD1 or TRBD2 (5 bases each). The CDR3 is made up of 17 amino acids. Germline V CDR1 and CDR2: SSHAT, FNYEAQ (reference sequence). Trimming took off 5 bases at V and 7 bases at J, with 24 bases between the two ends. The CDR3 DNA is TGTGCCAGCAGCCGCACCATCCAGTTGGGGGTTGAGAATGAGCAGTTCTTC. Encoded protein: CASSRTIQLGVENEQFF.

CDR3 protein: CASSGEGLAGNEQYF. The CDR3 DNA follows: TGTGCCAGCAGCGGAGAGGGACTAGCGGGCAACGAGCAGTACTTC. The rearrangement joins TRBV9 to TRBJ2-7, with 12 bases lining up with TRBD2. Germline V gene sequence: CDR1 SGDLS, CDR2 YYNGEE. The CDR3 totals 15 residues. J lost 5 bases, V lost 3 bases, and 6 bases had no gene match.

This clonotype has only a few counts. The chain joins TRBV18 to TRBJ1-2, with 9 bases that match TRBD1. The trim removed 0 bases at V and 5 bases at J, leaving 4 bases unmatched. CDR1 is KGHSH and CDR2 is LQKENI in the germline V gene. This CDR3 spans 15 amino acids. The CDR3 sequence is CASSPPWDRDYGYTF. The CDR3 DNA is TGTGCCAGCTCACCACCGTGGGACAGGGATTATGGCTACACCTTC.

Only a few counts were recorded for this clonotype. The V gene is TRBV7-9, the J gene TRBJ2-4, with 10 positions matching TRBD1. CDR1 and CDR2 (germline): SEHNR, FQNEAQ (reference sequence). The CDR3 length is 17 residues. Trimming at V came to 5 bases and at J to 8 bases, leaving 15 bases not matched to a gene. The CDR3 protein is CASSDRQGALLADIQYF. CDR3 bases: TGTGCCAGCAGCGATCGACAGGGGGCACTGCTTGCGGACATTCAGTACTTC. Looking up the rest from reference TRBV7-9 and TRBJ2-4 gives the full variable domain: DTGVSQNPRHKITKRGQNVTFRCDPISEHNRLYWYRQTLGQGPEFLTYFQNEAQLEKSRLLSDRFSAERPKGSFSTLEIQRTEQGDSAMYLCASSDRQGALLADIQYFGAGTRLSVL.

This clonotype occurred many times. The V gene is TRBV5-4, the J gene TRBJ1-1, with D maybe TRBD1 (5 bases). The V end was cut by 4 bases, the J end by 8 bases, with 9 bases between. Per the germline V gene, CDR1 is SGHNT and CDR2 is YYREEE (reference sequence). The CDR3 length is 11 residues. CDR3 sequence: CASSHGQEAFF. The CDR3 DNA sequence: TGTGCCAGCAGCCATGGACAAGAAGCTTTCTTT.

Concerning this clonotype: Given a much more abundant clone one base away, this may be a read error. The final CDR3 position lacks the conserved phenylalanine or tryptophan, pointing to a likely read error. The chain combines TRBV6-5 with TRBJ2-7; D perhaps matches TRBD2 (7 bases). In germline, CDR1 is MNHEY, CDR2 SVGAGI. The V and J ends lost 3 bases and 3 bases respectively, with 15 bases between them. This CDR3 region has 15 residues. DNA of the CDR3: TGTGCCAGCAGTTATACCCCAGGGGAGGGCTACGAGCAGTACCTC. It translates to CASSYTPGEGYEQYL.

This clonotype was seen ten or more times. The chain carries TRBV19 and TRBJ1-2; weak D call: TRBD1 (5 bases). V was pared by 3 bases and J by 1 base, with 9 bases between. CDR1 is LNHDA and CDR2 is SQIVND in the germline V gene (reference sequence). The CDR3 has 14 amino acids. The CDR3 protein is CASSIDSDNYGYTF. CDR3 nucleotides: TGTGCCAGTAGTATTGACAGCGATAACTATGGCTACACCTTC.

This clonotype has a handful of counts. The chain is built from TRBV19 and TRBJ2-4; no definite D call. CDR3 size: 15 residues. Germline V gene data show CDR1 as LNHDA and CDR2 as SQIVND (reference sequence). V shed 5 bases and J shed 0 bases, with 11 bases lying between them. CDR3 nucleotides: TGTGCCAGTAGTGGGGTCGGCCTAGCCAAAAACATTCAGTACTTC. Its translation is CASSGVGLAKNIQYF.

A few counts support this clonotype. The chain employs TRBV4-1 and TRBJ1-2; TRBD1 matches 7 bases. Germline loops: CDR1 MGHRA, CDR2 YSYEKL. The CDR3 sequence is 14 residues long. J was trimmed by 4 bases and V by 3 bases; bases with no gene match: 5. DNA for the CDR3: TGCGCCAGCAGCCACGAGACAGGGCCCTATGGCTACACCTTC. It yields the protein CASSHETGPYGYTF.

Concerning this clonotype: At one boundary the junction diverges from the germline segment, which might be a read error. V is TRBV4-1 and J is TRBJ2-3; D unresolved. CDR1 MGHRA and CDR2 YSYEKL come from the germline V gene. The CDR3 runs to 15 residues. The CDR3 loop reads CARSQGSLYTDTQYF. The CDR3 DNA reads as TGCGCCCGCAGCCAAGGTTCGCTATACACAGATACGCAGTATTTT.

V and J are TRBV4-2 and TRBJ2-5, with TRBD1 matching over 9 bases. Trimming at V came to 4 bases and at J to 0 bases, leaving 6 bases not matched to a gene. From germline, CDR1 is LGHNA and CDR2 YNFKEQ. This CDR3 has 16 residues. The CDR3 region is CASSRFRQGDQETQYF. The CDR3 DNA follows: TGTGCCAGCAGCCGTTTCCGACAGGGGGACCAAGAGACCCAGTACTTC.

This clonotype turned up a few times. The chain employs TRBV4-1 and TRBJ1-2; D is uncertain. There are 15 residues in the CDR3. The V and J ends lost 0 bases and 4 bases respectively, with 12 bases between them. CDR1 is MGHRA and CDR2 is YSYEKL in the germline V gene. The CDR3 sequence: CASSQDNGLGYGYTF. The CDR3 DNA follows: TGCGCCAGCAGCCAAGATAACGGCTTGGGCTATGGCTACACCTTC.

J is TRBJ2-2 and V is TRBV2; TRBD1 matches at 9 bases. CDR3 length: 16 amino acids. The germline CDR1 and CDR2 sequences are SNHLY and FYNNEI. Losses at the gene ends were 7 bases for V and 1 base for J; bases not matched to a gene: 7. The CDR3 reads CASTPRTGVNTGELFF. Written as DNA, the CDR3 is TGTGCCAGCACACCCAGGACAGGGGTGAACACCGGGGAGCTGTTTTTT. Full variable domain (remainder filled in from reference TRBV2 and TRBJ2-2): EPEVTQTPSHQVTQMGQEVILRCVPISNHLYFYWYRQILGQKVEFLVSFYNNEISEKSEIFDDQFSVERPDGSNFTLKIRSTKLEDSAMYFCASTPRTGVNTGELFFGEGSRLTVL.

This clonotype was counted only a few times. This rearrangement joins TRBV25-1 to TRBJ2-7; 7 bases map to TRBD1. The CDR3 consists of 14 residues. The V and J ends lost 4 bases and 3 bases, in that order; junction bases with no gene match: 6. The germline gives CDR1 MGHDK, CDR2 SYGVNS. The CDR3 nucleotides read TGTGCCAGCAGTGGGGGACAGAATCTCTACGAGCAGTACTTC. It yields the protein CASSGGQNLYEQYF.

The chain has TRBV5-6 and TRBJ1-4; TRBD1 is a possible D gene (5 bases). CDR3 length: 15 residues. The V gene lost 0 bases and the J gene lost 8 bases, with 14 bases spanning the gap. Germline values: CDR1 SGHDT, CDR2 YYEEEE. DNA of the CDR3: TGTGCCAGCAGCTTGGGTGCAGGGTGGAACGAAAAACTGTTTTTT. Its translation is CASSLGAGWNEKLFF.

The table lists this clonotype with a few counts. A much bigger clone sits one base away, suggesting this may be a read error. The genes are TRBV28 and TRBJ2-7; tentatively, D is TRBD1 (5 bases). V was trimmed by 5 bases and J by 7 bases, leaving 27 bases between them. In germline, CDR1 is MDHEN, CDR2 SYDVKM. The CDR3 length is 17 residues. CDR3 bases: TGTGCCAGCAGTCCACCGCCACTCAAGGGGCTCTTCAATGAGCAGTACTTC. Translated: CASSPPPLKGLFNEQYF.

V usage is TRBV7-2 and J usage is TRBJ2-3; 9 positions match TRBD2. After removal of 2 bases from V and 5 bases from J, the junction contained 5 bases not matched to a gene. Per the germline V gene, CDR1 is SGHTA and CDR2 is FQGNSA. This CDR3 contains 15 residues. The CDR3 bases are TGTGCCAGCAGCTTAAGGCTAGCGGGGAAAGATACGCAGTATTTT. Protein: CASSLRLAGKDTQYF.

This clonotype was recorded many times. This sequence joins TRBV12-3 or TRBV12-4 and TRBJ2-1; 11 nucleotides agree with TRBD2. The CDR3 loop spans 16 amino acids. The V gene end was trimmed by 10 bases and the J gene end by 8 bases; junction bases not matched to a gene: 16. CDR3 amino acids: CAILALAGGHGDEQFF. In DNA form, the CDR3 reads TGTGCCATCCTGGCGCTAGCGGGGGGCCACGGAGATGAGCAGTTCTTC.